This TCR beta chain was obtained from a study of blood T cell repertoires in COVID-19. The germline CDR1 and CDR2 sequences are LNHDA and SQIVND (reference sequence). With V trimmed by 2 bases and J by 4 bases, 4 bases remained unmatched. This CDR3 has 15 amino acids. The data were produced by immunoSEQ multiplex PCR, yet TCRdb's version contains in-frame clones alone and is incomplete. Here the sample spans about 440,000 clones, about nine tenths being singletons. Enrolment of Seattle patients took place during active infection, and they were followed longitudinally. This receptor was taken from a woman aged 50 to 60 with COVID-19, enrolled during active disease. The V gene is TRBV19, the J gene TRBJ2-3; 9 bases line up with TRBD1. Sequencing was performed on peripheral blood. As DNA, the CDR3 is TGTGCCAGTAGTATAAGGACAGGGGAGGCAGATACGCAGTATTTT. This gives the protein CASSIRTGEADTQYF.